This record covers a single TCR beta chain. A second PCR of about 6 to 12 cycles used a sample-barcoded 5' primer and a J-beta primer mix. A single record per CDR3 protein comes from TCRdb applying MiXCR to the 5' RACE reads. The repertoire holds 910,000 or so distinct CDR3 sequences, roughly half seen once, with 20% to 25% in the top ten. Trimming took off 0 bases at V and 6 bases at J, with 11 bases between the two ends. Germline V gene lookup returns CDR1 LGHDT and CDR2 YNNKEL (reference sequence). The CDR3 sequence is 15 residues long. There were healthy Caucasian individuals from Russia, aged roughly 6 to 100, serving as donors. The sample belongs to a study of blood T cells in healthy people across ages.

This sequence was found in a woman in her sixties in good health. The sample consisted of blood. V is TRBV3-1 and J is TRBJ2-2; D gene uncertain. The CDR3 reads CASSQEYLSPGELFF. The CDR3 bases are TGTGCCAGCAGCCAAGAGTACCTCTCCCCCGGGGAGCTGTTTTTT.